This paragraph covers one T cell receptor (beta chain) sequence. Its matching antigen is unknown. Data came from immunoSEQ multiplex PCR; TCRdb stores just in-frame clones and leaves some out. Among about 320,000 clones listed, around 87% were seen once. This entry comes from a study of shared clonotypes between healthy human individuals. Study-wide findings and caveats: Tissues were not sampled, only blood, and their repertoires likely differ. Among a handful of donors, roughly 5% of naive CD4 clonotypes were found in common.

This CDR3 has 14 residues. Germline CDR1 and CDR2: MGHRA and YSYEKL. With V trimmed by 4 bases and J by 2 bases, 4 bases remained unmatched. This clonotype was sampled from a young man in good health. Sample: memory CD8+ T cells sorted from blood. As to subset: CD45RO+ cells pooled with CCR7-negative TemRA cells. This chain joins TRBV4-1 and TRBJ2-5; TRBD1 agrees at 7 bases. The CDR3 loop reads CASSLRQGQETQYF. The DNA for the CDR3 is TGCGCCAGCAGCCTCCGACAGGGTCAAGAGACCCAGTACTTC.